This entry lists 31 T cell receptor beta chains sequenced from one sample in a study of T cell responses to AZD1222 COVID-19 vaccine. Using immunoSEQ multiplex PCR, the repertoire was profiled, and TCRdb retains in-frame clones only, with some absent. In the table there are 100,000 to 150,000 clones, 80% to 90% of which are singletons. The sequences come from peripheral blood, collected on day 0 of AZD1222 vaccination. The receptors derive from an adult in good health.

This chain uses TRBV4-2 with TRBJ2-4; 8 positions match TRBD1. This CDR3 has 14 amino acids. Germline trimming cut 0 bases from V and 12 bases from J; bases unmatched to any gene: 7. The germline V gene encodes CDR1 LGHNA and CDR2 YNFKEQ. The CDR3 DNA follows: TGTGCCAGCAGCCAAGATCTCTCAGGGGGCCGTCAGTACTTC. Residues: CASSQDLSGGRQYF.

The gene calls are TRBV6-5 and TRBJ2-7; TRBD1 is a possible D gene (6 bases). V shed 0 bases and J shed 2 bases, with 11 bases lying between them. This CDR3 spans 15 amino acids. Looked up from germline, CDR1 is MNHEY and CDR2 is SVGAGI. CDR3 in amino acids: CASSYSSQGTYEQYF. The CDR3 region has the DNA TGTGCCAGCAGTTACTCCAGCCAGGGGACCTACGAGCAGTACTTC.

The gene calls are TRBV28 and TRBJ2-7; 10 nucleotides match TRBD2. After removal of 6 bases from V and 7 bases from J, the junction contained 12 bases not matched to a gene. The CDR3 has 15 residues. Germline V gene data show CDR1 as MDHEN and CDR2 as SYDVKM. This CDR3 is CASRQSLAGVEEQYF. The CDR3 nucleotides read TGTGCCAGCAGACAATCCCTAGCGGGAGTGGAGGAGCAGTACTTC.

The rearrangement links TRBV9 to TRBJ2-3; D gene uncertain. The V end was cut by 5 bases, the J end by 2 bases, with 3 bases between. CDR1 is SGDLS and CDR2 is YYNGEE in the germline V gene. There are 11 residues in the CDR3. The CDR3 DNA sequence: TGTGCCAGCAGTTTCACAGATACGCAGTATTTT. It specifies CASSFTDTQYF.

The J gene is TRBJ2-5, the V gene TRBV5-1; TRBD1 aligns across 11 bases. The germline V gene encodes CDR1 SGHRS and CDR2 YFSETQ. This CDR3 has 15 residues. The V segment lost 1 base and the J segment 5 bases; nucleotides outside the gene matches: 4. This CDR3 reads CASSLLGQGDETQYF. The CDR3 nucleotides read TGCGCCAGCAGCTTGTTGGGACAGGGGGACGAGACCCAGTACTTC.

The genes are TRBV5-1 and TRBJ2-5; D remains unclear. Germline V CDR1 and CDR2: SGHRS, YFSETQ. Between the trimmed V and J ends, which lost 0 bases and 1 base, there was a span of 7 bases. The CDR3 spans 14 residues. The CDR3 region has the DNA TGCGCCAGCAGCTTGGTGGGGATCCAAGAGACCCAGTACTTC. Protein: CASSLVGIQETQYF.

The gene calls are TRBV6-5 and TRBJ2-7, with 10 positions matching TRBD2. V shed 5 bases, J shed 3 bases, and the junction held 7 bases outside the gene matches. This CDR3 has 15 amino acids. Germline values: CDR1 MNHEY, CDR2 SVGAGI. The CDR3 DNA reads as TGTGCCAGCAGTACCAAGCGGGGGGGAGTCTACGAGCAGTACTTC. Amino acids: CASSTKRGGVYEQYF.

The table lists this clone with a few counts. The CDR3 here is CASSQVGGAHGYTF. CDR3 nucleotide sequence: TGTGCCAGCAGCCAAGTCGGAGGAGCTCATGGCTACACCTTC. The chain is built from TRBV14 and TRBJ1-2; no firm D call. The CDR3 is made up of 14 amino acids. V dropped 1 base and J dropped 6 bases, with 12 bases sitting between them. The V gene's germline CDR1 is SGHDN and CDR2 FVKESK. Full variable domain (rest looked up from reference TRBV14 and TRBJ1-2): EAGVTQFPSHSVIEKGQTVTLRCDPISGHDNLYWYRRVMGKEIKFLLHFVKESKQDESGMPNNRFLAERTGGTYSTLKVQPAELEDSGVYFCASSQVGGAHGYTFGSGTRLTVV.

The chain has TRBV6-6 and TRBJ1-4, with D possibly being TRBD1 (6 bases). V lost 9 bases, J lost 4 bases, and 12 bases lay in between. The germline CDR1 and CDR2 sequences are MNHNY and SVGAGI (reference sequence). The CDR3 extends over 13 amino acids. CDR3 coding DNA: TGTGCCAGTGGTGACAGGCTTAATGAAAAACTGTTTTTT. Its translation is CASGDRLNEKLFF.

This clone appeared a single time. One base away lies a much larger clone, so this may be a sequencing read error. CDR3 bases: TGTGCCAGCAGTGCTAGCGGGAGCACAGATACGCAGTATTTT. This gives the protein CASSASGSTDTQYF. This chain connects TRBV28 to TRBJ2-3; the match to TRBD2 covers 8 bases. Unmatched junction bases numbered 1, after V lost 5 bases and J lost 0 bases. The CDR3 runs 14 residues. Germline V gene data show CDR1 as MDHEN and CDR2 as SYDVKM.

This chain uses TRBV19 with TRBJ1-2; D remains unclear. This CDR3 has 15 amino acids. V was clipped by 4 bases and J by 6 bases, with 18 bases between them. Germline-derived CDR1 and CDR2 are LNHDA and SQIVND (reference sequence). The CDR3 loop reads CASSTLGYSENGYTF. The DNA for the CDR3 is TGTGCCAGTAGTACCCTGGGGTACTCCGAGAATGGCTACACCTTC.

The chain recombines TRBV30 with TRBJ1-1; D remains unclear. Germline V gene data show CDR1 as GTSNPN and CDR2 as SVGIG (reference sequence). The CDR3 runs 12 residues. Trimming shortened V by 2 bases and J by 3 bases, and 7 bases separated the two germline ends. The CDR3 DNA reads TGTGCCTGGAGTCCCCCTGACACTGAAGCTTTCTTT. It translates to CAWSPPDTEAFF.

The chain recombines TRBV29-1 with TRBJ1-4; 7 bases fit TRBD1. Germline CDR1 is SQVTM and CDR2 is ANQGSEA. The ends lost 4 bases at V and 7 bases at J; junction bases unmatched: 6. The CDR3 has 13 residues. The DNA for the CDR3 is TGCAGCGTTGTTGAGGGACAGACTGAAAAACTGTTTTTT. Encoded protein: CSVVEGQTEKLFF.

The rearrangement joins TRBV5-4 to TRBJ1-1, with unresolved D. The CDR3 has 15 residues. Trimming stripped 3 bases from V and 6 bases from J, with 18 bases between. Germline V gene sequence: CDR1 SGHNT, CDR2 YYREEE (reference sequence). CDR3 sequence reads: CASSSIDLGRAEAFF. DNA of the CDR3: TGTGCCAGCAGCTCGATCGACCTTGGGCGTGCTGAAGCTTTCTTT.

The chain is built from TRBV5-4 and TRBJ1-1, with D possibly TRBD1 on 5 matching bases. This CDR3 comprises 16 residues. V lost 5 bases to trimming and J lost 4 bases, with 21 bases between them. Germline lookup yields CDR1 SGHNT and CDR2 YYREEE (reference sequence). As DNA, the CDR3 is TGTGCCAGCAGTCGGGGACGGCCCGAAGCGAGCACTGAAGCTTTCTTT. Amino acids: CASSRGRPEASTEAFF. Filled out from reference TRBV5-4 and TRBJ1-1, the complete variable domain reads ETGVTQSPTHLIKTRGQQVTLRCSSQSGHNTVSWYQQALGQGPQFIFQYYREEENGRGNFPPRFSGLQFPNYSSELNVNALELDDSALYLCASSRGRPEASTEAFFGQGTRLTVV.

The CDR3 region has the DNA TGTGCCAGCAGGAGAGGGACTAGCGGGTTATCGTACCAAGAGACCCAGTACTTC. Residues: CASRRGTSGLSYQETQYF. The J gene is TRBJ2-5, the V gene TRBV2; 12 nucleotides match TRBD2. The CDR3 extends over 18 amino acids. Germline trimming cut 6 bases from V and 0 bases from J; bases unmatched to any gene: 11. The V gene's germline CDR1 is SNHLY and CDR2 FYNNEI.

This sequence joins TRBV11-2 and TRBJ2-1; perhaps TRBD2 as D (5 bases). Trimming removed 4 bases at V and 7 bases at J, with 17 bases between. Germline CDR1 reads SGHAT; CDR2 reads FQNNGV. The CDR3 runs 15 residues. The DNA of the CDR3 is TGTGCCAGCAGCTCCCCGGGTCAAACGGGGAATGAGCAGTTCTTC. The encoded protein is CASSSPGQTGNEQFF. The full variable domain, its missing parts supplied by reference TRBV11-2 and TRBJ2-1, is EAGVAQSPRYKIIEKRQSVAFWCNPISGHATLYWYQQILGQGPKLLIQFQNNGVVDDSQLPKDRFSAERLKGVDSTLKIQPAKLEDSAVYLCASSSPGQTGNEQFFGPGTRLTVL.

This clone has just one count. This chain joins TRBV19 and TRBJ2-3; D may correspond to TRBD1 or TRBD2 (5 bases each). Trimming left V 3 bases short and J 4 bases short, with 14 bases between. CDR1 and CDR2 (germline): LNHDA, SQIVND (reference sequence). The CDR3 spans 15 residues. CDR3 amino acids: CASSMWASRADTQYF. The CDR3 nucleotides are TGTGCCAGTAGTATGTGGGCTAGCAGGGCAGATACGCAGTATTTT.

The chain joins TRBV29-1 to TRBJ1-4; perhaps TRBD1 as D (5 bases). Trimming removed 6 bases at V and 4 bases at J, with 12 bases between. The CDR3 covers 13 residues. Germline CDR1 is SQVTM and CDR2 is ANQGSEA. The CDR3 sequence: CSVGEGVNEKLFF. CDR3 in DNA: TGCAGCGTAGGGGAGGGAGTTAATGAAAAACTGTTTTTT.

The J gene is TRBJ2-7, the V gene TRBV7-8, with D maybe TRBD1 (5 bases). Per germline, CDR1 SGHVS and CDR2 FQNEAQ. CDR3 size: 13 residues. The V end lost 5 bases, the J end lost 5 bases, and 13 bases lay between the germline ends. The chain's CDR3 is CASSPLGANEQYF. The CDR3 DNA is TGTGCCAGCAGCCCCCTAGGGGCCAACGAGCAGTACTTC.

This clone was counted a few times. The chain combines TRBV18 with TRBJ1-1, with 11 bases lining up with TRBD1. Germline CDR1 reads KGHSH; CDR2 reads LQKENI. The V gene end was trimmed by 3 bases and the J gene end by 7 bases; junction bases not matched to a gene: 10. This CDR3 comprises 16 residues. The CDR3 is CASSPDVAGTGGEAFF. Written as DNA, the CDR3 is TGTGCCAGCTCACCCGACGTGGCAGGGACAGGGGGTGAAGCTTTCTTT.

The chain links TRBV9 to TRBJ2-7; D unresolved. This CDR3 comprises 9 residues. Germline V lookup: CDR1 SGDLS, CDR2 YYNGEE. Deletions cut 5 bases from V and 5 bases from J, with 2 bases between. CDR3 region: CASRHEQYF. In DNA form, the CDR3 reads TGTGCCAGCAGACACGAGCAGTACTTC.

The J gene is TRBJ2-7, the V gene TRBV6-1; 14 bases are shared with TRBD2. With 4 bases clipped from V and 2 bases from J, the junction kept 7 bases outside the gene matches. The CDR3 contains 17 residues. Germline loops: CDR1 MNHNS, CDR2 SASEGT. This CDR3 reads CASSATSGRAQPYEQYF. The CDR3 nucleotides read TGTGCCAGCAGTGCGACTAGCGGGAGGGCCCAGCCCTACGAGCAGTACTTC.

In its sample, this clone was seen once. The chain uses TRBV7-8 and TRBJ2-3; weak D call: TRBD2 (6 bases). Per the germline V gene, CDR1 is SGHVS and CDR2 is FQNEAQ. The V end lost 4 bases, the J end lost 4 bases, and 15 bases lay between the germline ends. The CDR3 has 15 amino acids. The CDR3 DNA sequence: TGTGCCAGCAGCTCGGACTACCCGGAGGCAGATACGCAGTATTTT. Its protein product is CASSSDYPEADTQYF. The full variable domain, rest sourced from reference TRBV7-8 and TRBJ2-3, is GAGVSQSPRYKVAKRGQDVALRCDPISGHVSLFWYQQALGQGPEFLTYFQNEAQLDKSGLPSDRFFAERPEGSVSTLKIQRTQQEDSAVYLCASSSDYPEADTQYFGPGTRLTVL.

This clone was observed a single time. V gene TRBV7-9 combines with J gene TRBJ1-1, with 9 bases that match TRBD1. Trimming took 5 bases from V and 11 from J; bases not matched to a gene: 6. Germline V CDR1 and CDR2: SEHNR, FQNEAQ (reference sequence). The CDR3 extends over 12 amino acids. The CDR3 here is CASSRNRGQAFF. CDR3 bases: TGTGCCAGCAGCCGAAACAGGGGGCAGGCTTTCTTT.

This chain joins TRBV19 and TRBJ1-5; D uncertain. CDR1 is LNHDA and CDR2 is SQIVND in the germline V gene (reference sequence). The CDR3 is made up of 15 amino acids. The germline V and J ends were trimmed by 3 bases and 3 bases, with 12 bases remaining between them. This CDR3 is CASSIIKVVNQPQHF. The DNA for the CDR3 is TGTGCCAGTAGTATTATCAAGGTCGTCAATCAGCCCCAGCATTTT.

The CDR3 sequence is CSAHMGFAFF. Written as DNA, the CDR3 is TGCAGTGCCCATATGGGGTTCGCTTTCTTT. The V and J genes are TRBV20-1 and TRBJ1-1; D gene uncertain. The CDR3 totals 10 residues. Looked up from germline, CDR1 is DFQATT and CDR2 is SNEGSKA (reference sequence). V was shortened by 6 bases and J by 11 bases, with 13 bases between the two germline ends.

There are a few counts of this clone. CDR3 sequence: CASSLGRKAFF. Written as DNA, the CDR3 is TGTGCCAGCAGTCTGGGGAGGAAAGCTTTCTTT. The chain joins TRBV12-3 or TRBV12-4 to TRBJ1-1; D is unresolved. Trimming pared 5 bases from V and 9 bases from J, leaving 10 bases between. The CDR3 runs to 11 residues.

The rearrangement links TRBV12-5 to TRBJ2-7; 8 nucleotides agree with TRBD1. The CDR3 covers 16 residues. Germline trimming cut 1 base from V and 2 bases from J; bases unmatched to any gene: 7. The V gene's germline CDR1 is LGHNT and CDR2 FRNRAP. Here the CDR3 reads CASGLGLGQETYEQYF. The DNA for the CDR3 is TGTGCTAGTGGTTTGGGCCTGGGACAGGAAACCTACGAGCAGTACTTC.

This sequence joins TRBV15 and TRBJ1-4; unclear D gene. The V end lost 0 bases, the J end lost 8 bases, and 10 bases lay between the germline ends. Germline V gene lookup returns CDR1 LNHNV and CDR2 YYDKDF (reference sequence). CDR3 size: 14 residues. The CDR3 here is CATSRDAANEKLFF. CDR3 DNA sequence: TGTGCCACCAGCAGAGATGCGGCAAACGAAAAACTGTTTTTT.

The chain recombines TRBV4-3 with TRBJ2-2, with D uncertain. Germline V gene sequence: CDR1 LGHNA, CDR2 YSLEER. This CDR3 spans 14 amino acids. Trimming left V 1 base short and J 1 base short, with 4 bases between. In DNA, the CDR3 is TGCGCCAGCAGCCAAGGCAAGAACACCGGGGAGCTGTTTTTT. This encodes CASSQGKNTGELFF.